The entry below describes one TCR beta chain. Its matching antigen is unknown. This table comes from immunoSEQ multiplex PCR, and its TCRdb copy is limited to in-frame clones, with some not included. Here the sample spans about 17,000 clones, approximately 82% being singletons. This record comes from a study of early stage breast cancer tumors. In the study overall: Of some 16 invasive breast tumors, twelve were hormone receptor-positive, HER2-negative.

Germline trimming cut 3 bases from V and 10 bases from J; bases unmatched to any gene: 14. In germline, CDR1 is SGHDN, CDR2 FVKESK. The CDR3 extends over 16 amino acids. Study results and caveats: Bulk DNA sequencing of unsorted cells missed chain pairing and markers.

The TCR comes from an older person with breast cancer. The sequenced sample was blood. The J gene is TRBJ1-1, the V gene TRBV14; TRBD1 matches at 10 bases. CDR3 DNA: TGTGCCAGCAGCCACCTCGACAGAGGGACAGGGGCAGCAGCTTTCTTT. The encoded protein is CASSHLDRGTGAAAFF. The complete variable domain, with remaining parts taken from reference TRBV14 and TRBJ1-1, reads EAGVTQFPSHSVIEKGQTVTLRCDPISGHDNLYWYRRVMGKEIKFLLHFVKESKQDESGMPNNRFLAERTGGTYSTLKVQPAELEDSGVYFCASSHLDRGTGAAAFFGQGTRLTVV.